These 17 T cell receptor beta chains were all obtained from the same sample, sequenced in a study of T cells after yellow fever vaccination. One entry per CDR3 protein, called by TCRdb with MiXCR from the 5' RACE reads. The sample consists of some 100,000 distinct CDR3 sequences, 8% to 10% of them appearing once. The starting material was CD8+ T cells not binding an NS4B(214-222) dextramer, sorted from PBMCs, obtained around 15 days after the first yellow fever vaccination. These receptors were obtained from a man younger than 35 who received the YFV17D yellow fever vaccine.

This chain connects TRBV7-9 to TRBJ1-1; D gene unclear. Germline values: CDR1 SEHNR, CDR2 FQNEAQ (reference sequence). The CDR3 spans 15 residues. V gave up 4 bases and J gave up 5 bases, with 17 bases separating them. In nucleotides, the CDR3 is TGTGCCAGCAGCTCAGGAAGACGGGGAGGGACTGAAGCTTTCTTT. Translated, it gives CASSSGRRGGTEAFF.

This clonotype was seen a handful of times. CDR3 amino acids: CASSQPPCSSYEQYV. The CDR3 DNA reads as TGCGCCAGCAGTCAGCCGCCATGTAGCTCCTACGAGCAGTACGTC. This rearrangement joins TRBV23-1 to TRBJ2-7; D not certain. TRBV23-1 is annotated as an ORF whose role is uncertain. With 3 bases removed from V and 0 bases from J, the gap between germline ends came to 12 bases. This CDR3 is 15 amino acids long.

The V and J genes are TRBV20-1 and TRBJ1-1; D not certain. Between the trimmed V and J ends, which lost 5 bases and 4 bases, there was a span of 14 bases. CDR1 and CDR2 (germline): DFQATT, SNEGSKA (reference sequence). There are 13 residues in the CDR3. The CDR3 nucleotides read TGCAGTGCTGCTACGGTAGTGGGCACTGAAGCTTTCTTT. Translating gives CSAATVVGTEAFF.

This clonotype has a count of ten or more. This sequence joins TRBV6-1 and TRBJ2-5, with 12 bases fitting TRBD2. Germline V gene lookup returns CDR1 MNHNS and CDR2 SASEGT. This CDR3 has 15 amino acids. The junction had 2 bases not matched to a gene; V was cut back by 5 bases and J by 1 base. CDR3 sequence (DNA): TGTGCCAGCAGTCCGGGACTAGCGGGCCAAGAGACCCAGTACTTC. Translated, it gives CASSPGLAGQETQYF.

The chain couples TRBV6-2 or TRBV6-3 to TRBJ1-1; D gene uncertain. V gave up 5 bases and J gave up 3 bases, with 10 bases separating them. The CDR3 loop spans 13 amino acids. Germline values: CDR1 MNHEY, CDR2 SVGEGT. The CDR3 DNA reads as TGTGCCAGCAGTCTCAGGACTGACACTGAAGCTTTCTTT. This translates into CASSLRTDTEAFF.

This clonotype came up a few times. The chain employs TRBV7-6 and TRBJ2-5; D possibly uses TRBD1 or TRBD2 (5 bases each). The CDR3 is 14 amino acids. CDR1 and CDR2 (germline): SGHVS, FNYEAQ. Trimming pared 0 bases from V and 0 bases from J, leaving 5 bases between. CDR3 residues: CASSLAGDQETQYF. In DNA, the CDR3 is TGTGCCAGCAGCTTAGCGGGGGACCAAGAGACCCAGTACTTC.

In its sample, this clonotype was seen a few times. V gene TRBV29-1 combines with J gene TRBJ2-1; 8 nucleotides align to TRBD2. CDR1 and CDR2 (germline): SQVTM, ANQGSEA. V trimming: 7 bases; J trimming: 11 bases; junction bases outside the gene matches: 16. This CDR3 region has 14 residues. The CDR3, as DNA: TGCAGCGGTGCCCCCCGCGGGGGGCTAAGTAAGCAGTTCTTC. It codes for CSGAPRGGLSKQFF.

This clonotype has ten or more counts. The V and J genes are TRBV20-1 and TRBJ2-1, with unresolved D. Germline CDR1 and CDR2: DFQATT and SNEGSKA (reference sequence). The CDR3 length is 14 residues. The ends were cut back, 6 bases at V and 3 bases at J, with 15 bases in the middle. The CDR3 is CSASSTFDYNEQFF. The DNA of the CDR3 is TGCAGTGCCTCGTCGACTTTCGACTACAATGAGCAGTTCTTC.

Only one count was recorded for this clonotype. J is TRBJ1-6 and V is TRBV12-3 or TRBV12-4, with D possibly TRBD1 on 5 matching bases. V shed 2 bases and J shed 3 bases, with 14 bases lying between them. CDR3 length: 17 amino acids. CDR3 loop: CASSLQGGSYYNSPLHF. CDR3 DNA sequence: TGTGCCAGCAGTTTACAGGGAGGGTCGTACTATAATTCACCCCTCCACTTT.

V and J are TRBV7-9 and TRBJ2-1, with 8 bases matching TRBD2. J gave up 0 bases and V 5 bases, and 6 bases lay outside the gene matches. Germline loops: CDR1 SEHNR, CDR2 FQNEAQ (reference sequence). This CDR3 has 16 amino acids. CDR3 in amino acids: CASSPGGGSSYNEQFF. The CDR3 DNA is TGTGCCAGCAGCCCCGGGGGGGGGAGCTCCTACAATGAGCAGTTCTTC. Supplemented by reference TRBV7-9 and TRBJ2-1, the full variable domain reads DTGVSQNPRHKITKRGQNVTFRCDPISEHNRLYWYRQTLGQGPEFLTYFQNEAQLEKSRLLSDRFSAERPKGSFSTLEIQRTEQGDSAMYLCASSPGGGSSYNEQFFGPGTRLTVL.

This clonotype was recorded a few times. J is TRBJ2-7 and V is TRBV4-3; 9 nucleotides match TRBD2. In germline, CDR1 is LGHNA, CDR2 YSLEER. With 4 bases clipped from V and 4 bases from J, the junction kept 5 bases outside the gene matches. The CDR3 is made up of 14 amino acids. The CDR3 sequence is CASSPWLAGYEQYF. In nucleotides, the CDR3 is TGCGCCAGCAGCCCTTGGCTAGCGGGGTACGAGCAGTACTTC.

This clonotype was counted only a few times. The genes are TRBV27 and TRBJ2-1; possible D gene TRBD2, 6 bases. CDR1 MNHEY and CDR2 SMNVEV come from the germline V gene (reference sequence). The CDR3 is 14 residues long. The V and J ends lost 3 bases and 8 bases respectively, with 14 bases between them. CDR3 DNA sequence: TGTGCCAGCAGTTTTGGGGGGAGTACCTATGAGCAGTTCTTC. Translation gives CASSFGGSTYEQFF.

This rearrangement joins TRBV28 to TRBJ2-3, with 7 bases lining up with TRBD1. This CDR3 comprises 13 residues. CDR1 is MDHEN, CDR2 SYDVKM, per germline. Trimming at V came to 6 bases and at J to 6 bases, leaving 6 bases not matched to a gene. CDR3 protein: CASREDRPDTQYF. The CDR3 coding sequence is TGTGCCAGCAGAGAGGACAGGCCGGATACGCAGTATTTT.

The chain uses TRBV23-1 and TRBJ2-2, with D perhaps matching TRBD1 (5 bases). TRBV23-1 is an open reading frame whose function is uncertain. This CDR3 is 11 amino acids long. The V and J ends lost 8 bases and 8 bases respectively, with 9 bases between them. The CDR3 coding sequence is TGCGCCAGCGGCCACAGGGGGGAGCTGTTTTTT. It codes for CASGHRGELFF.

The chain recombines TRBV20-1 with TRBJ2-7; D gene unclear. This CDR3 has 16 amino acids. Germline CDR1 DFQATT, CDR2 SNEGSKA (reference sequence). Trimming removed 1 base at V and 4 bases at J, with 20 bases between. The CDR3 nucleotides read TGCAGTGCTAGAGGCCAGCCCCCTGCTGTAGCATACGAGCAGTACTTC. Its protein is CSARGQPPAVAYEQYF.

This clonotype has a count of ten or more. The CDR3: CASSPELGTDTQYF. CDR3 nucleotide sequence: TGCGCCAGCAGCCCCGAGCTAGGCACAGATACGCAGTATTTT. The V gene is TRBV5-1, the J gene TRBJ2-3; no reliable D call. CDR3 size: 14 residues. CDR1 is SGHRS and CDR2 is YFSETQ in the germline V gene. V gave up 4 bases and J gave up 1 base, with 10 bases separating them.

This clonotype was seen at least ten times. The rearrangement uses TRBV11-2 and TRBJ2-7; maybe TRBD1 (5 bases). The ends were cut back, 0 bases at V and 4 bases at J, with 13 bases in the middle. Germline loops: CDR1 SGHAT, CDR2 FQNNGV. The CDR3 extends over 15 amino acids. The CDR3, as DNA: TGTGCCAGCAGCTTAGAAGGGCAGGGTATTTACGAGCAGTACTTC. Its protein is CASSLEGQGIYEQYF.